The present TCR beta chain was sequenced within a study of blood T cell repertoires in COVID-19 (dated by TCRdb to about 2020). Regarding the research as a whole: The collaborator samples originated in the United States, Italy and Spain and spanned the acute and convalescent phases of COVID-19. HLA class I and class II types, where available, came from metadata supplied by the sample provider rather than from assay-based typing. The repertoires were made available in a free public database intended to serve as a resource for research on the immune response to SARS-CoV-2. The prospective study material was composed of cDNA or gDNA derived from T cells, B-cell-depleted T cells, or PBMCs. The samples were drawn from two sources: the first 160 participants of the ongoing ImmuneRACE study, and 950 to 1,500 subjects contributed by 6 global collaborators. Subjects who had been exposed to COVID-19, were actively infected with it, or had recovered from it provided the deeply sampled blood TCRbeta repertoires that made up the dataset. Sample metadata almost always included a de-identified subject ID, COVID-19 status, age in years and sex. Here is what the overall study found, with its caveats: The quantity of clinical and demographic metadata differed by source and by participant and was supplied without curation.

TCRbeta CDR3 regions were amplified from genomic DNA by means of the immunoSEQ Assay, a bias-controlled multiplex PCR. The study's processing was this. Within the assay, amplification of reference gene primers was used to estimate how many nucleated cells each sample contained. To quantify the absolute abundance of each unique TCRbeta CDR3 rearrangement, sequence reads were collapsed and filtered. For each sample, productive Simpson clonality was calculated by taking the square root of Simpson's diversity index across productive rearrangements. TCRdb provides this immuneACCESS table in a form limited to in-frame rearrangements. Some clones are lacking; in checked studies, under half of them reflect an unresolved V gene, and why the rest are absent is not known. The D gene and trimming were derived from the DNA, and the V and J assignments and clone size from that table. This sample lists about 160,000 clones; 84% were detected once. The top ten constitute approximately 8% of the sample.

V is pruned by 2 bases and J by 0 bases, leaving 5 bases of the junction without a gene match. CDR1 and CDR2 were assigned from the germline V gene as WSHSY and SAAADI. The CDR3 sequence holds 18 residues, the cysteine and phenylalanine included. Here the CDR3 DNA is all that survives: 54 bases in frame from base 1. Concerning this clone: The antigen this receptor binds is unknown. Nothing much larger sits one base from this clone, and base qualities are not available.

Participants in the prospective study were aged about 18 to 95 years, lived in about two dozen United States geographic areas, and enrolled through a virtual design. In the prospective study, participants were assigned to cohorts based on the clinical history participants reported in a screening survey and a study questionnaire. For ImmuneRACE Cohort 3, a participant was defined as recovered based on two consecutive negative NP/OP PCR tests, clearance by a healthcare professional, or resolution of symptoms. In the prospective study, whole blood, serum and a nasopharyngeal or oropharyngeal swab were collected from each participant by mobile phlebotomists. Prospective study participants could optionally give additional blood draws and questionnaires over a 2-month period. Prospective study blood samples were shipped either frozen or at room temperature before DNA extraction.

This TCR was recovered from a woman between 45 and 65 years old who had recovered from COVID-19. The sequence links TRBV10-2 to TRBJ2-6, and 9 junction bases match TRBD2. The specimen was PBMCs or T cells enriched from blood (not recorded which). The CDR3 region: CASSEVAGAHSGANVLTF. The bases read TGCGCCAGCAGTGAGGTAGCGGGGGCACACTCTGGGGCCAACGTCCTGACTTTC.